The sequence of this TCR beta chain was determined in a study of beta chain features in type 1 diabetes. Expressed TCRB transcripts were sequenced after all isolated RNA was converted to cDNA. Data came from immunoSEQ multiplex PCR; TCRdb stores just in-frame clones and leaves some out. The sample gives about 260,000 clones, under 70% of which show up once; about 0.05% is in the top ten. CD45RO/CCR7/CD25/CD127/CD95/CD27 sorting isolated CD4+ naive, central memory, regulatory and stem cell-like memory cells. In germline, CDR1 is MNHEY, CDR2 SVGAGI. Trimming cost V 4 bases and J 0 bases; bases outside gene matches: 6. The CDR3 has 16 amino acids.

The chain uses TRBV6-5 and TRBJ2-1; 7 positions match TRBD2. Sequenced material: naive CD4+ T cells from blood. The receptor comes from a man in his thirties or forties in good health. The DNA of the CDR3 is TGTGCCAGCAGTTCGTTCCTAGCGGACTCCTACAATGAGCAGTTCTTC. Translation gives CASSSFLADSYNEQFF.